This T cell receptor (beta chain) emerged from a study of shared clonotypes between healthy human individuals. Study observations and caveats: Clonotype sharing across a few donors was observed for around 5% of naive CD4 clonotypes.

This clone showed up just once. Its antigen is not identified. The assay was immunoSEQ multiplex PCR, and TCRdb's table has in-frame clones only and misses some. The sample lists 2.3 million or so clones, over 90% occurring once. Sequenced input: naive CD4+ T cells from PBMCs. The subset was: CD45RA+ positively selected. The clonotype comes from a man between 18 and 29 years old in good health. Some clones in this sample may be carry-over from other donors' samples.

Here the CDR3 reads CASSEGSQTQYF. CDR3 coding DNA: TGTGCCAGCAGTGAAGGGTCTCAGACCCAGTACTTC. The chain recombines TRBV2 with TRBJ2-5; no clear D. This CDR3 spans 12 amino acids. V gave up 1 base and J gave up 6 bases, with 6 bases separating them. Germline values: CDR1 SNHLY, CDR2 FYNNEI.